Shown below are 5 T cell receptor beta chains from a single sample sequenced in a study of tissue T cells after allogeneic stem cell transplantation. Method: immunoSEQ multiplex PCR; TCRdb's copy keeps in-frame clones and lacks some. Of 20,000 to 30,000 clones in the sample, under 95% were seen once. Material: blood, obtained before transplantation. These receptors all stem from a male donor older than 55 who later had graft-versus-host disease after an allogeneic stem cell transplant.

This clone was detected only once. This chain joins TRBV5-1 and TRBJ1-1; 11 nucleotides agree with TRBD1. J gave up 10 bases and V 1 base, and 9 bases lay outside the gene matches. Germline V gene lookup returns CDR1 SGHRS and CDR2 YFSETQ. This CDR3 has 15 residues. The DNA of the CDR3 is TGCGCCAGCAGCTTGTCGGGACAGGGGGGTTTAACAGCTTTCTTT. It specifies CASSLSGQGGLTAFF.

V is TRBV5-8 and J is TRBJ1-4, with TRBD1 matching over 7 bases. Germline V gene lookup returns CDR1 SGHTS and CDR2 YDEGEE. The CDR3 is 14 residues long. V was clipped by 4 bases and J by 8 bases; unmatched bases: 8. CDR3 DNA sequence: TGTGCCAGCAGCAGACAGGGAATAAAGGAAAAACTGTTTTTT. Protein product: CASSRQGIKEKLFF.

This chain links TRBV14 with TRBJ1-5; D not resolved. CDR3 length: 12 amino acids. Germline V gene data show CDR1 as SGHDN and CDR2 as FVKESK. Trimming took 0 bases from V and 6 from J, leaving 3 bases between them. CDR3 protein: CASSQDRQPQHF. In DNA form, the CDR3 reads TGTGCCAGCAGCCAAGATCGTCAGCCCCAGCATTTT. Together with reference TRBV14 and TRBJ1-5, the CDR3 gives the full variable domain: EAGVTQFPSHSVIEKGQTVTLRCDPISGHDNLYWYRRVMGKEIKFLLHFVKESKQDESGMPNNRFLAERTGGTYSTLKVQPAELEDSGVYFCASSQDRQPQHFGDGTRLSIL.

J is TRBJ1-2 and V is TRBV20-1; no clear D gene. Trimming removed 6 bases from V and 4 bases from J, with 9 bases in between. The CDR3 spans 11 residues. Germline values: CDR1 DFQATT, CDR2 SNEGSKA (reference sequence). The CDR3 nucleotides are TGCAGTGCCAATCCGGGCTATGGCTACACCTTC. Its protein is CSANPGYGYTF.

The chain links TRBV29-1 to TRBJ1-5; 7 bases fit TRBD1. The CDR3 has 14 amino acids. Germline CDR1 and CDR2: SQVTM and ANQGSEA. V was pared by 6 bases and J by 2 bases, with 7 bases of the junction left unmatched. CDR3 nucleotides: TGCAGCGTCCAGACAGGGACTGGCAATCAGCCCCAGCATTTT. Translation: CSVQTGTGNQPQHF.